This T cell receptor (beta chain) originates from a study of blood T cell repertoires in COVID-19. In the study overall: Donors in the United States, Italy and Spain gave samples during acute or convalescent COVID-19. Sample material is recorded as cDNA or gDNA derived from T cells, B-cell-depleted T cells, or PBMCs.

The V segment lost 0 bases and the J segment 6 bases; nucleotides outside the gene matches: 8. The CDR3 consists of 16 residues. The V gene's germline CDR1 is SGHNT and CDR2 YYREEE (reference sequence). Original handling: Amplification of reference gene primers was used by the study to estimate nucleated cell counts. TCRdb's table, derived via immunoSEQ multiplex PCR, lists solely in-frame clones and lacks some. That table gives V, J and clone size, and the DNA gave D and trimming. The sample records under 250,000 clones, about 86% being singletons. The chain recombines TRBV5-4 with TRBJ2-3; 9 bases fit TRBD2. This TCR was recovered from a man older than 75 with acute or convalescent COVID-19. The specimen sequenced was peripheral blood. The chain's CDR3 is CASSLEGASGKDTQYF. The CDR3 nucleotides are TGTGCCAGCAGCTTGGAAGGAGCTAGCGGGAAGGATACGCAGTATTTT.